This TCR beta chain originates from a study of T cell repertoires in cytomegalovirus infection. About the research overall: Public TCR beta signatures were indicative of both CMV infection and a matching HLA type.

TCRdb reprocessed the reads via MiXCR and lists one record per CDR3 protein. The sample holds 200,000 to 250,000 distinct CDR3 sequences; about 23% are singletons and the top ten take over 15%. Germline loops: CDR1 SGHNT, CDR2 YYREEE (reference sequence). CDR3 length equals 14 residues. Trimming left V 3 bases short and J 5 bases short, with 12 bases between. The receptor was isolated from a human donor in good health (CMV status not recorded). Some clones in this sample may be carry-over from other donors' samples. Material: CD8+ T cells from PBMCs. V and J are TRBV5-4 and TRBJ2-1, with no clear D. The CDR3 sequence: CASSSPGGDNEQFF. The DNA for the CDR3 is TGTGCCAGCAGCTCTCCAGGTGGGGACAATGAGCAGTTCTTC.